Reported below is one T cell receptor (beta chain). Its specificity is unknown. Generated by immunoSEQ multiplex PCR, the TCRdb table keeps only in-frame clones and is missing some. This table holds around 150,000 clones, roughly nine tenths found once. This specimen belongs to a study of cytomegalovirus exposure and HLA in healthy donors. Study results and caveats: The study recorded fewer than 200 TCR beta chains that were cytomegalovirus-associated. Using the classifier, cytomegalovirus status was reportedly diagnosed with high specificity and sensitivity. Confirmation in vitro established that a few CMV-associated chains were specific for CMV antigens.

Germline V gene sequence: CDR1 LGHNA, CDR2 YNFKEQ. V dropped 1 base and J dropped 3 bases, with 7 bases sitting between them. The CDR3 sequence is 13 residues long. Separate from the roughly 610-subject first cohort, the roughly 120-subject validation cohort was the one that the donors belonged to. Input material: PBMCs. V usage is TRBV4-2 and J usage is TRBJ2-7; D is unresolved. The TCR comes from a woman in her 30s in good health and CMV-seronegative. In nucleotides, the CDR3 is TGTGCCAGCAGCCAAGCGCACGGCTACGAGCAGTACTTC. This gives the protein CASSQAHGYEQYF.